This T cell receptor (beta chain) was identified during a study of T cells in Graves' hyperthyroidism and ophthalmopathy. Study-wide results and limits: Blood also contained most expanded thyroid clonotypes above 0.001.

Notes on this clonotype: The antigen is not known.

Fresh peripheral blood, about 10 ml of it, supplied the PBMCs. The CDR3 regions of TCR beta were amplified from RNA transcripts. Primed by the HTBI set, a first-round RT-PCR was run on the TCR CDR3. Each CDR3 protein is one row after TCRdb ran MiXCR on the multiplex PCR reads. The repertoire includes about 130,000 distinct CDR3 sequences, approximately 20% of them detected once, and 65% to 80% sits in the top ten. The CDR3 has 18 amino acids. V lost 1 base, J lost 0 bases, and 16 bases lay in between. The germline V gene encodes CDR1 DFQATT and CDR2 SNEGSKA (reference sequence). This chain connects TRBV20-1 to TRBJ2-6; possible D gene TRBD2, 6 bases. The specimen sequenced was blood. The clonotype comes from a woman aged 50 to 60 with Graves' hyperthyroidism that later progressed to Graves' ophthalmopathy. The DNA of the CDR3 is TGCAGTGCTAGAGGAAGGCCAGGGAGGAGCTCTGGGGCCAACGTCCTGACTTTC. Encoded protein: CSARGRPGRSSGANVLTF.